The source of this TCR beta chain is a study of cytomegalovirus exposure and HLA in healthy donors. Findings and caveats of the study: The study reported that TCR beta sequences accurately predicted HLA-A and HLA-B alleles in most subjects.

The V and J ends lost 3 bases and 4 bases, in that order; junction bases with no gene match: 0. Per the germline V gene, CDR1 is LGHNA and CDR2 is YSLEER. This CDR3 contains 13 residues. In the PCR, 60 Vbeta and 13 Jbeta primers were used. Using immunoSEQ multiplex PCR, the repertoire was profiled, and TCRdb retains in-frame clones only, with some absent. The sample holds 200,000 or so clones, around 79% seen once. This clone was observed a few times. Its target is unknown. Input material: PBMCs. This receptor was identified in a male donor in good health and CMV-seropositive. This rearrangement joins TRBV4-3 to TRBJ2-7, with 10 bases identical to TRBD1. The CDR3 DNA sequence: TGCGCCAGCAGCCAGGACAGGGGGTACGAGCAGTACTTC. This translates into CASSQDRGYEQYF.